These T cell receptor beta chains were read from a single sample in a study of shared clonotypes between healthy human individuals. Clones were sequenced by immunoSEQ multiplex PCR, and TCRdb holds only the in-frame ones, with some missing. In the table there are around 620,000 clones, roughly 96% of which are singletons. Sequenced material: naive CD8+ T cells sorted from blood. These receptors came from a woman aged 30 to 39 in good health. CDR3s include the opening cysteine and the closing phenylalanine or tryptophan. The D gene is left open where the match is weak. A row's size may be missing; if present it is once, few, many or a size class.

CDR3nt: TGTGCCAGCAGCTTAACCCTCTTCACGGGAGGGAACACAGATACGCAGTATTTT
CDR3aa: CASSLTLFTGGNTDTQYF
v_gene: TRBV7-3
abundance: -
d_gene: TRBD2
j_gene: TRBJ2-3

CDR3nt: TGTGCCAGTAGTATAACCCCAACAGCGAACACTGAAGCTTTCTTT
CDR3aa: CASSITPTANTEAFF
v_gene: TRBV19
abundance: -
d_gene: -
j_gene: TRBJ1-1

CDR3nt: TGTGCCAGCAGGGGGACTACCGCCTACGAGCAGTACTTC
CDR3aa: CASRGTTAYEQYF
v_gene: TRBV2
abundance: -
d_gene: TRBD2
j_gene: TRBJ2-7

CDR3nt: TGTGCCAGCAGTCTCCCCGGTTCCTACGAGCAGTACTTC
CDR3aa: CASSLPGSYEQYF
v_gene: TRBV27
abundance: -
d_gene: -
j_gene: TRBJ2-7

CDR3nt: TGCAGCGTTAATGGACTAGCGGGAGTCTTGAGCTCCTACGAGCAGTACTTC
CDR3aa: CSVNGLAGVLSSYEQYF
v_gene: TRBV29-1
abundance: -
d_gene: TRBD2
j_gene: TRBJ2-7

CDR3nt: TGTGCCAGCTCACCACGGACAGACTCCAAGGGGACTGAAGCTTTCTTT
CDR3aa: CASSPRTDSKGTEAFF
v_gene: TRBV18
abundance: -
d_gene: -
j_gene: TRBJ1-1

CDR3nt: TGTGCCAGCAGTTTTTCCGGGACAGAGAACACTGAAGCTTTCTTT
CDR3aa: CASSFSGTENTEAFF
v_gene: TRBV27
abundance: -
d_gene: TRBD1
j_gene: TRBJ1-1

CDR3nt: TGTGCCAGCTCACCGGGACGGGGAACCTACGAGCAGTACTTC
CDR3aa: CASSPGRGTYEQYF
v_gene: TRBV19
abundance: -
d_gene: -
j_gene: TRBJ2-7

CDR3nt: TGTGCCAGCAAAGCTTTCTTTAACGGCCAAGAGACCCAGTACTTC
CDR3aa: CASKAFFNGQETQYF
v_gene: TRBV28
abundance: -
d_gene: -
j_gene: TRBJ2-5

CDR3nt: TGTGCCAGCAGCCAAGCCCTAGCGGGAGTCCTCTCAGATACGCAGTATTTT
CDR3aa: CASSQALAGVLSDTQYF
v_gene: TRBV4-2
abundance: -
d_gene: TRBD2
j_gene: TRBJ2-3

CDR3nt: TGTGCCAGCAGTTTGCTAGGAGACGAGCAGTTCTTC
CDR3aa: CASSLLGDEQFF
v_gene: TRBV27
abundance: -
d_gene: -
j_gene: TRBJ2-1

CDR3nt: TGTGCCAGCAGCTCTGTCCGGGACTCCTACTATGAGCAGTTCTTC
CDR3aa: CASSSVRDSYYEQFF
v_gene: TRBV5-8
abundance: -
d_gene: -
j_gene: TRBJ2-1

CDR3nt: TGTGCCAGCAGCCCCCCCGGGACTAGCGATGTAGAGACCCAGTACTTC
CDR3aa: CASSPPGTSDVETQYF
v_gene: TRBV7-9
abundance: -
d_gene: TRBD2
j_gene: TRBJ2-5

CDR3nt: TGTGCCAGCAGCGGAATAGACACGGAATATAACTATGGCTACACCTTC
CDR3aa: CASSGIDTEYNYGYTF
v_gene: TRBV7-9
abundance: -
d_gene: -
j_gene: TRBJ1-2

CDR3nt: TGTGCCAGCAGCGAGAACGGACTAGCGGGAGCGGACGAGCAGTACTTC
CDR3aa: CASSENGLAGADEQYF
v_gene: TRBV11-2
abundance: -
d_gene: TRBD2
j_gene: TRBJ2-7

CDR3nt: TGTGCCAGCAGCGGTGGGACAGGCAATCAGCCCCAGCATTTT
CDR3aa: CASSGGTGNQPQHF
v_gene: TRBV9
abundance: -
d_gene: TRBD1
j_gene: TRBJ1-5

CDR3nt: TGTGCCTGGGGAGGTGGGTCAGCGATAAGCTCTGGGGCCAACGTCCTGACTTTC
CDR3aa: CAWGGGSAISSGANVLTF
v_gene: TRBV30
abundance: -
d_gene: -
j_gene: TRBJ2-6

CDR3nt: TGTGCCAGCAGCCCAAGGGGACAGGGTGGCGAGCAGTACTTC
CDR3aa: CASSPRGQGGEQYF
v_gene: TRBV9
abundance: -
d_gene: TRBD1
j_gene: TRBJ2-7

CDR3nt: TGTGCCAGCAGTTTATCACAGAGCTCCTACAATGAGCAGTTCTTC
CDR3aa: CASSLSQSSYNEQFF
v_gene: TRBV27
abundance: -
d_gene: -
j_gene: TRBJ2-1

CDR3nt: TGTGCCAGCGGCATGGACAGTTACAATGAGCAGTTCTTC
CDR3aa: CASGMDSYNEQFF
v_gene: TRBV28
abundance: -
d_gene: -
j_gene: TRBJ2-1

CDR3nt: TGTGCCAGCAGCCCCCCGGGCCTGGGCTACGAGCAGTACTTC
CDR3aa: CASSPPGLGYEQYF
v_gene: TRBV7-9
abundance: -
d_gene: -
j_gene: TRBJ2-7

CDR3nt: TGTGCCAGCAGCTTAGGGCAGGGGGCTAGTTACGAGCAGTACTTC
CDR3aa: CASSLGQGASYEQYF
v_gene: TRBV13
abundance: once
d_gene: TRBD1
j_gene: TRBJ2-7

CDR3nt: TGTGCCAGCAGCGCCGGACAGGGAGCAGATACGCAGTATTTT
CDR3aa: CASSAGQGADTQYF
v_gene: TRBV5-4
abundance: -
d_gene: TRBD1
j_gene: TRBJ2-3

CDR3nt: TGTGCCAGCCGGACAGGTCTTGGCTATGGCTACACCTTC
CDR3aa: CASRTGLGYGYTF
v_gene: TRBV6-6
abundance: -
d_gene: TRBD1
j_gene: TRBJ1-2

CDR3nt: TGTGCCAGCAGCTTGGGACCGAATTACAATGAGCAGTTCTTC
CDR3aa: CASSLGPNYNEQFF
v_gene: TRBV5-4
abundance: -
d_gene: -
j_gene: TRBJ2-1

CDR3nt: TGTGCCAGCAGCCCACGGACTAGCGACTACCAAGAGACCCAGTACTTC
CDR3aa: CASSPRTSDYQETQYF
v_gene: TRBV7-8
abundance: -
d_gene: TRBD2
j_gene: TRBJ2-5

CDR3nt: TGTGCCAGCAGTTTATACGGGGTTTACGAGCAGTACTTC
CDR3aa: CASSLYGVYEQYF
v_gene: TRBV28
abundance: -
d_gene: -
j_gene: TRBJ2-7

CDR3nt: TGCGCCAGCAGCTTTATCTGGGAGAGCTCCTACAATGAGCAGTTCTTC
CDR3aa: CASSFIWESSYNEQFF
v_gene: TRBV5-1
abundance: -
d_gene: -
j_gene: TRBJ2-1

CDR3nt: TGTGCCAGCAAAGGGTCCTACGAGCAGTACTTC
CDR3aa: CASKGSYEQYF
v_gene: TRBV2
abundance: many
d_gene: -
j_gene: TRBJ2-7

CDR3nt: TGCGCCAGCAGCCAAAGTTGGATGGGGCTAGCGGGAGGGCCCTTCGAGCAGTACTTC
CDR3aa: CASSQSWMGLAGGPFEQYF
v_gene: TRBV4-1
abundance: -
d_gene: TRBD2
j_gene: TRBJ2-7

CDR3nt: TGTGCCAGCAGTACCCGGACTAGCCGCTACGAGCAGTACTTC
CDR3aa: CASSTRTSRYEQYF
v_gene: TRBV28
abundance: once
d_gene: TRBD2
j_gene: TRBJ2-7

CDR3nt: TGTGCCAGCAGTCCCCCCCTCTACAGGGCTGGTTCTGGAAACACCATATATTTT
CDR3aa: CASSPPLYRAGSGNTIYF
v_gene: TRBV28
abundance: -
d_gene: -
j_gene: TRBJ1-3

CDR3nt: TGTGCCAGCAGTTACGGGGCACGGGGCTACGAGCAGTACTTC
CDR3aa: CASSYGARGYEQYF
v_gene: TRBV6-5
abundance: -
d_gene: -
j_gene: TRBJ2-7